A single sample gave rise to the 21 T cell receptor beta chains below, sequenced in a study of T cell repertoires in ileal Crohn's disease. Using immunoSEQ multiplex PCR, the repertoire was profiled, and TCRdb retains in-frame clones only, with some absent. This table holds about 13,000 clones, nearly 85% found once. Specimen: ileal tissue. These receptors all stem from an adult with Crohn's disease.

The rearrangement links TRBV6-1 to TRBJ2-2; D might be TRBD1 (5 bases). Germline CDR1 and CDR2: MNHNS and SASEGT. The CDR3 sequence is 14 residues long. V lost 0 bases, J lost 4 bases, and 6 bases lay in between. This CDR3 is CASSEAGPTGELFF. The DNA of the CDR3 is TGTGCCAGCAGTGAAGCGGGGCCCACCGGGGAGCTGTTTTTT.

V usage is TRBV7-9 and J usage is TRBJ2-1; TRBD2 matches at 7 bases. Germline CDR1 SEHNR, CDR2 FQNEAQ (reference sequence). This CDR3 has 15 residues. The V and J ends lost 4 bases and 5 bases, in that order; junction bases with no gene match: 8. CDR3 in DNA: TGTGCCAGCAGCTCCAGACTAGCTCCCCACAATGAGCAGTTCTTC. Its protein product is CASSSRLAPHNEQFF.

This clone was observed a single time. CDR3 in DNA: TGTGCCAGCAGGTTGACAGAATACGAGCAGTACTTC. Translation gives CASRLTEYEQYF. The chain joins TRBV6-1 to TRBJ2-7, with a possible D match to TRBD1 (5 bases). The CDR3 sequence is 12 residues long. Germline V CDR1 and CDR2: MNHNS, SASEGT. Between the trimmed V and J ends, which lost 6 bases and 4 bases, there was a span of 10 bases.

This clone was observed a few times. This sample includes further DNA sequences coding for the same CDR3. The CDR3 DNA sequence: TGTGCCAGCAGCTTAGTCAGGGGAGGGACTGAAGCTTTCTTT. This translates into CASSLVRGGTEAFF. The gene calls are TRBV11-2 and TRBJ1-1; maybe TRBD1 (6 bases). Germline CDR1 reads SGHAT; CDR2 reads FQNNGV. Trimming left V 1 base short and J 5 bases short, with 11 bases between. The CDR3 sequence is 14 residues long.

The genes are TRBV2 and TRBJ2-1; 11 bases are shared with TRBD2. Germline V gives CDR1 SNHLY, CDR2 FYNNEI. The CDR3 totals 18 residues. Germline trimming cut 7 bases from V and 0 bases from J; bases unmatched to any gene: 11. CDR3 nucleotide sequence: TGTGCCAGCAAAAAGGAGACTAGCGGGGCGACCTCCTACAATGAGCAGTTCTTC. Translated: CASKKETSGATSYNEQFF.

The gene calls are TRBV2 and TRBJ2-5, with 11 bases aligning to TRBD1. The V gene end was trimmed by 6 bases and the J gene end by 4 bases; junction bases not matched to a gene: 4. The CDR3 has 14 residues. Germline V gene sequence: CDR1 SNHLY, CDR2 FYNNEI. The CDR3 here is CASRGDRGRETQYF. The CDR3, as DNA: TGTGCCAGCAGGGGGGACAGGGGGAGAGAGACCCAGTACTTC.

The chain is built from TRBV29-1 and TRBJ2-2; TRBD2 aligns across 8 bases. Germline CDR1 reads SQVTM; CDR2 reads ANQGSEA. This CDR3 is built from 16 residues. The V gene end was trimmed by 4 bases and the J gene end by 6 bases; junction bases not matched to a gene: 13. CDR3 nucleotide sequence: TGCAGCGTTGCCCGGTCACCGGGACTAGTCGCCGGGGAGCTGTTTTTT. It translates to CSVARSPGLVAGELFF.

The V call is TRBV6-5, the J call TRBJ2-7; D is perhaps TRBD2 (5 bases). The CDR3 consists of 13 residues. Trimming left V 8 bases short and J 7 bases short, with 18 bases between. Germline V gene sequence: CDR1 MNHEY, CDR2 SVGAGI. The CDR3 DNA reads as TGTGCCAGCTCAGGACCGGGGAGCATAGAGCAGTACTTC. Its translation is CASSGPGSIEQYF.

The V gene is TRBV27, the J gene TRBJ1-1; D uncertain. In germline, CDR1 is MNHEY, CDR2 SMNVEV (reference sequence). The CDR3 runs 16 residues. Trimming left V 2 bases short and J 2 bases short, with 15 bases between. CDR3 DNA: TGTGCCAGCAGTTTAGACCGGAGGGCCATAAACACTGAAGCTTTCTTT. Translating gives CASSLDRRAINTEAFF.

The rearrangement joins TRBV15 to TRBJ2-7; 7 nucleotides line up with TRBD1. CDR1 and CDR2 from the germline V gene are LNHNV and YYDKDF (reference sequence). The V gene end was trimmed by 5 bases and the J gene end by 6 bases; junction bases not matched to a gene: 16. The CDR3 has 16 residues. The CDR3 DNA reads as TGTGCCACCAGCGGGTTGCCCCGGGACAGCACCTTCGAGCAGTACTTC. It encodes CATSGLPRDSTFEQYF.

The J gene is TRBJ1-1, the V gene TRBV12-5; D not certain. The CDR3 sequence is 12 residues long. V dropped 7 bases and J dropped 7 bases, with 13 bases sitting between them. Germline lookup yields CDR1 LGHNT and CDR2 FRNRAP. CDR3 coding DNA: TGTGCTAGTGTCCCCTTTACGGGTGAAGCTTTCTTT. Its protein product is CASVPFTGEAFF.

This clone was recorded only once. The CDR3 nucleotides are TGCGCCAGCAGTGATCGGAAGCGGGAGGGGGTGTATGGAAGGGAGACCCAGTACTTC. It translates to CASSDRKREGVYGRETQYF. The J gene is TRBJ2-5, the V gene TRBV10-2, with 10 positions matching TRBD2. Trimming cost V 3 bases and J 5 bases; bases outside gene matches: 18. Germline V lookup: CDR1 WSHSY, CDR2 SAAADI. CDR3 length equals 19 residues.

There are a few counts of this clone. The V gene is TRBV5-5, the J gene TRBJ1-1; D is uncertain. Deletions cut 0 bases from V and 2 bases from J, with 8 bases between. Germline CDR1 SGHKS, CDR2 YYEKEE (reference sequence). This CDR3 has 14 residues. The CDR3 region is CASSLELFNTEAFF. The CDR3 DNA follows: TGTGCCAGCAGCTTGGAACTTTTTAACACTGAAGCTTTCTTT.

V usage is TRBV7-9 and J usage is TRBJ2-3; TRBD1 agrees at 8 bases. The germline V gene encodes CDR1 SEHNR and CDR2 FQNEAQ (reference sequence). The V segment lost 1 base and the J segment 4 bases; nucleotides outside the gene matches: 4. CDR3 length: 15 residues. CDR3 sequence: CASSLDRGEADTQYF. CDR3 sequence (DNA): TGTGCCAGCAGCTTAGACAGGGGGGAAGCAGATACGCAGTATTTT.

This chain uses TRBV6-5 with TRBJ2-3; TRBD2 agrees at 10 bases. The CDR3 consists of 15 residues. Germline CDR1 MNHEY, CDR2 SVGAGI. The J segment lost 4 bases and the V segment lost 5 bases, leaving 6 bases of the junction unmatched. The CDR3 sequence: CASSKTSGRPDTQYF. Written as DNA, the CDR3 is TGTGCCAGCAGTAAGACTAGCGGGCGGCCAGATACGCAGTATTTT.

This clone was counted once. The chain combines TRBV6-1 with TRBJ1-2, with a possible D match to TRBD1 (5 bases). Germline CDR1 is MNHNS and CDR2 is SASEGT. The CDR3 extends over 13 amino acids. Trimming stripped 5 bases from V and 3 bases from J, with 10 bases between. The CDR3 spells CASSIRADYGYTF. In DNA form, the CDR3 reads TGTGCCAGCAGTATCAGGGCTGACTATGGCTACACCTTC.

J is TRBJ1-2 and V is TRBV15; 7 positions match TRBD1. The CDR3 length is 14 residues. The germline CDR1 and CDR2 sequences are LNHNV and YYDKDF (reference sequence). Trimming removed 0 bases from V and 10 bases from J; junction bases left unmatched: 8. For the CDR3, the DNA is TGTGCCACCAGCAGAGACAGGGGGGCCATCCTCTACACCTTC. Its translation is CATSRDRGAILYTF. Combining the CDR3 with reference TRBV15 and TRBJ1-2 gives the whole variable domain DAMVIQNPRYQVTQFGKPVTLSCSQTLNHNVMYWYQQKSSQAPKLLFHYYDKDFNNEADTPDNFQSRRPNTSFCFLDIRSPGLGDTAMYLCATSRDRGAILYTFGSGTRLTVV.

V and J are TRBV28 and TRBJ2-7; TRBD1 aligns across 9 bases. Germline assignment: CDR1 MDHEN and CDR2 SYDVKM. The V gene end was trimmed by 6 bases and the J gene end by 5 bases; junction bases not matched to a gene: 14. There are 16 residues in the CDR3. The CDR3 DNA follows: TGTGCCAGCAGCTTACCCGGGACAGGGTCTTCCCACGAGCAGTACTTC. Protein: CASSLPGTGSSHEQYF.

The DNA for the CDR3 is TGTGCCAGCACCCCGTGGGACACCTCTAACTATGGCTACACCTTC. Its protein product is CASTPWDTSNYGYTF. The chain uses TRBV6-1 and TRBJ1-2; a weak D match, TRBD1 (6 bases). The CDR3 is made up of 15 amino acids. Germline CDR1 MNHNS, CDR2 SASEGT. With 7 bases removed from V and 0 bases from J, the gap between germline ends came to 15 bases.

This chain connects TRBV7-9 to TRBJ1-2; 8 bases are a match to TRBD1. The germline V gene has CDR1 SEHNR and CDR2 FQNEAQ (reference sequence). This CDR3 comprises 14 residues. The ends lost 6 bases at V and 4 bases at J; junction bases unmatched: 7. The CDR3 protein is CASRDRGRGYGYTF. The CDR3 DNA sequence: TGTGCCAGCAGAGACAGGGGTCGGGGCTATGGCTACACCTTC.

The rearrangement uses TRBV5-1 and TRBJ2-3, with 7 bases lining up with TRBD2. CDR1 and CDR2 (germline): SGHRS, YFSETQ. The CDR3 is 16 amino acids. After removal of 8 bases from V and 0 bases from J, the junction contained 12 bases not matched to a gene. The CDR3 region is CASKYSAGDSTDTQYF. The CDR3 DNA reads TGCGCCAGTAAGTACAGCGCGGGGGACAGCACAGATACGCAGTATTTT.